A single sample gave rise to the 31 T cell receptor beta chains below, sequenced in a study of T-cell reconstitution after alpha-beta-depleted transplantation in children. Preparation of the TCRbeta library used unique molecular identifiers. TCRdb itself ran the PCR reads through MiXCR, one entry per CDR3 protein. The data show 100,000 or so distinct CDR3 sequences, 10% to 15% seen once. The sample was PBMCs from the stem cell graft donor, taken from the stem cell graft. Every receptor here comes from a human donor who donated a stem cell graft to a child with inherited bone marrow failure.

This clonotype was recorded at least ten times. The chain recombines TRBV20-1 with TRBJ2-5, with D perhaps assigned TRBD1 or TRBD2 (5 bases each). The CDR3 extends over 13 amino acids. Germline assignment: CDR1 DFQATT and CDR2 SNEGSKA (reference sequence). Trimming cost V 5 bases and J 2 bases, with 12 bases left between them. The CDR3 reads CSALDEGQETQYF. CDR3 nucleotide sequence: TGCAGTGCTCTGGACGAGGGGCAAGAGACCCAGTACTTC.

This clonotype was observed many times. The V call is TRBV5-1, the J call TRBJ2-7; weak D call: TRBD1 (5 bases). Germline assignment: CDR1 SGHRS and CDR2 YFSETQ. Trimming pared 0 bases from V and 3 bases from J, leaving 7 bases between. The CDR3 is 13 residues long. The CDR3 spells CASSLGQYYEQYF. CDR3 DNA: TGCGCCAGCAGCTTGGGACAGTACTACGAGCAGTACTTC.

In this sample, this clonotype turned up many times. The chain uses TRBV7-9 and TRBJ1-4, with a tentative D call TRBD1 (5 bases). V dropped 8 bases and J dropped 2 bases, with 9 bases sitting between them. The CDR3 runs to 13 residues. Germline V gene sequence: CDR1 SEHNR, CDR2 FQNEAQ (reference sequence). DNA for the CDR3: TGTGCCAGCGGAGGGACGACTAATGAAAAACTGTTTTTT. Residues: CASGGTTNEKLFF.

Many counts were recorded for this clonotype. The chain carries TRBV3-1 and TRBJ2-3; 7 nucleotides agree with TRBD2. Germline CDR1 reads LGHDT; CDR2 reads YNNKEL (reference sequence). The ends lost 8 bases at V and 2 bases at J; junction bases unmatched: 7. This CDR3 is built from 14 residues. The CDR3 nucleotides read TGTGCCAGCTCCCAGCGGGGAACCACAGATACGCAGTATTTT. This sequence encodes CASSQRGTTDTQYF.

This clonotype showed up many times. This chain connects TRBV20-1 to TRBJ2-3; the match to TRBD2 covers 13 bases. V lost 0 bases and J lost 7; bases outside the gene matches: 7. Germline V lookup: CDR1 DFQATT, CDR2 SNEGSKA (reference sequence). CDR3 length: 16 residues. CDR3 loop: CSARDRTSGSTNTQYF. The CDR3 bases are TGCAGTGCTAGAGATAGGACTAGCGGGAGTACTAATACGCAGTATTTT.

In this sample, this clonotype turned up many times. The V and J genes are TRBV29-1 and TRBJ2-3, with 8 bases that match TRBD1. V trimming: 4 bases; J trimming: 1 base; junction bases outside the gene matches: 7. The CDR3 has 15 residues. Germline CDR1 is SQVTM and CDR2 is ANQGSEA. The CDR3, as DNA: TGCAGCGTTGCGGCAGGGGGCAGTGGCACAGATACGCAGTATTTT. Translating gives CSVAAGGSGTDTQYF.

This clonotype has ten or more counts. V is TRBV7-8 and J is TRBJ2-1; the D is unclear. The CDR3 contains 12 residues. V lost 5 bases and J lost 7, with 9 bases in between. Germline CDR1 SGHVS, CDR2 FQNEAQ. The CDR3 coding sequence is TGTGCCAGCAGCCGATTTGGGAATGAGCAGTTCTTC. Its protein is CASSRFGNEQFF.

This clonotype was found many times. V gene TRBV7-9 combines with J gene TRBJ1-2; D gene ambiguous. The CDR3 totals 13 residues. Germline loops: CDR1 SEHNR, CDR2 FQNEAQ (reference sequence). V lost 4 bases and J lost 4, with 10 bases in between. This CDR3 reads CASSSQVSYGYTF. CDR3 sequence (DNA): TGTGCCAGCAGCTCGCAGGTCTCCTATGGCTACACCTTC.

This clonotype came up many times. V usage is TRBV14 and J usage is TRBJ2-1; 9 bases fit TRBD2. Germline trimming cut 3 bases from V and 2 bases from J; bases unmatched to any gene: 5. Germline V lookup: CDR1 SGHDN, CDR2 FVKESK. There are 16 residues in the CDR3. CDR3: CASSHLTSGTYNEQFF. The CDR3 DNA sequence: TGTGCCAGCAGCCACTTGACTAGCGGAACCTACAATGAGCAGTTCTTC.

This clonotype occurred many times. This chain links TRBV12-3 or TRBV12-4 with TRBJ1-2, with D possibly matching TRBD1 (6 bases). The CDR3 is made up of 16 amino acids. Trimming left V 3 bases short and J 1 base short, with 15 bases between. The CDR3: CASSFHRVNLNYGYTF. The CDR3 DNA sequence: TGTGCCAGCAGTTTTCACAGGGTAAACCTTAACTATGGCTACACCTTC.

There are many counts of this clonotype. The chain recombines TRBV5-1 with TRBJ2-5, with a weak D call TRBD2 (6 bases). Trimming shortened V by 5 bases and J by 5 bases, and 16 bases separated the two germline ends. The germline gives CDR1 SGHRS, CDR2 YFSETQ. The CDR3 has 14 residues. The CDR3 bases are TGCGCCAGCAGATTCCTAGCGTCTGAGGAGACCCAGTACTTC. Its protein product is CASRFLASEETQYF.

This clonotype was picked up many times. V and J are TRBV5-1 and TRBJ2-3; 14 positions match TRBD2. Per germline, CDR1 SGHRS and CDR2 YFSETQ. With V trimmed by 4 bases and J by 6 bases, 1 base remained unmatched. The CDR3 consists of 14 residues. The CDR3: CASSGTSGGDTQYF. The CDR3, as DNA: TGCGCCAGCAGCGGGACTAGCGGGGGCGATACGCAGTATTTT. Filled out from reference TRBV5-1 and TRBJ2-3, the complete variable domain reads KAGVTQTPRYLIKTRGQQVTLSCSPISGHRSVSWYQQTPGQGLQFLFEYFSETQRNKGNFPGRFSGRQFSNSRSEMNVSTLELGDSALYLCASSGTSGGDTQYFGPGTRLTVL.

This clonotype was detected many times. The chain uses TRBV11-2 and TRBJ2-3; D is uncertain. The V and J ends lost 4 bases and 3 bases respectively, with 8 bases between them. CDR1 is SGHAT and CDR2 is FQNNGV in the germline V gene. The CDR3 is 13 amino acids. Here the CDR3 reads CASSYPGTDTQYF. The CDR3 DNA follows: TGTGCCAGCAGCTATCCGGGTACAGATACGCAGTATTTT.

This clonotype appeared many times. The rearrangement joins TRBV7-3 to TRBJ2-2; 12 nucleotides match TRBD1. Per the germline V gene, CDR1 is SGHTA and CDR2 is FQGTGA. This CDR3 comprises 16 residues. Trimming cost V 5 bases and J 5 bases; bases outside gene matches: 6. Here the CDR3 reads CASSPGTGGVTGELFF. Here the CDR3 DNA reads TGTGCCAGCAGCCCAGGGACAGGGGGCGTTACCGGGGAGCTGTTTTTT.

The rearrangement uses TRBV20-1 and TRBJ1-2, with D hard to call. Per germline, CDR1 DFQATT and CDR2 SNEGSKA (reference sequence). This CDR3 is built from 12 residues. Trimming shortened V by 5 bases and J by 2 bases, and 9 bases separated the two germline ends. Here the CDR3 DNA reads TGCAGTGCTCCGAGACTGAACTATGGCTACACCTTC. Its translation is CSAPRLNYGYTF.

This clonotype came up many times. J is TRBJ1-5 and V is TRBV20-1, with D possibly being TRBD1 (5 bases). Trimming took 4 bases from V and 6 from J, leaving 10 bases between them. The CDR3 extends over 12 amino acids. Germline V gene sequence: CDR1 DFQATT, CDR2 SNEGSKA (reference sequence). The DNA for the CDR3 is TGCAGTGCTATCCGGGACGGTCAGCCCCAGCATTTT. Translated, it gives CSAIRDGQPQHF.

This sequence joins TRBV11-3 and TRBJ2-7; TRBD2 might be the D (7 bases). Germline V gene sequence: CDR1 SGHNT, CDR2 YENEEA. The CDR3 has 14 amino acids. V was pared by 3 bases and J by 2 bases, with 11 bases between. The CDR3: CASSFRGDTYEQYF. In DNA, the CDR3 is TGTGCCAGCAGCTTTCGGGGGGACACCTACGAGCAGTACTTC.

Written as DNA, the CDR3 is TGTGCCAGCAGCTTAAATCGGGGCGGGGCCCTGAATGAGCAGTTCTTC. Translated: CASSLNRGGALNEQFF. The genes are TRBV7-3 and TRBJ2-1, with D tentatively TRBD2 (6 bases). The CDR3 length is 16 residues. Looked up from germline, CDR1 is SGHTA and CDR2 is FQGTGA. V gave up 1 base and J gave up 7 bases, with 17 bases separating them.

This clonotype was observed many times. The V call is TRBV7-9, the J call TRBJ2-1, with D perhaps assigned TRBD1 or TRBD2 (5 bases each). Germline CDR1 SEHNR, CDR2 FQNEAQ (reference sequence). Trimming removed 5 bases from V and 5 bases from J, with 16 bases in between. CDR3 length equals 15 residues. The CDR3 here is CASSTQVGDHNEQFF. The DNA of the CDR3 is TGTGCCAGCAGCACCCAGGTCGGGGACCACAATGAGCAGTTCTTC.

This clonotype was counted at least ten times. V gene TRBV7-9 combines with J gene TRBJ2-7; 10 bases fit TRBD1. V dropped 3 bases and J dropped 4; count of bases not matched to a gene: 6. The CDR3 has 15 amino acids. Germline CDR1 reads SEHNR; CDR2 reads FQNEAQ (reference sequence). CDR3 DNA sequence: TGTGCCAGCAGCTTTGTGGGGGACAGGGGTTACGAGCAGTACTTC. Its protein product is CASSFVGDRGYEQYF.

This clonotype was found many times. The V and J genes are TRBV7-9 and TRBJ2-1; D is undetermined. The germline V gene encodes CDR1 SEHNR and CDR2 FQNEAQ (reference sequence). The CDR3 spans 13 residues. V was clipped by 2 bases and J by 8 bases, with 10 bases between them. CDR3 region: CASSLLGSDEQFF. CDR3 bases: TGTGCCAGCAGCTTACTAGGAAGCGATGAGCAGTTCTTC.

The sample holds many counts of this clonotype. This CDR3 is CASSPRVANTGELFF. The CDR3 DNA is TGTGCCAGCAGTCCCCGGGTAGCGAACACCGGGGAGCTGTTTTTT. V and J are TRBV12-3 or TRBV12-4 and TRBJ2-2; unclear D gene. V was pared by 5 bases and J by 0 bases, with 10 bases between. This CDR3 comprises 15 residues.

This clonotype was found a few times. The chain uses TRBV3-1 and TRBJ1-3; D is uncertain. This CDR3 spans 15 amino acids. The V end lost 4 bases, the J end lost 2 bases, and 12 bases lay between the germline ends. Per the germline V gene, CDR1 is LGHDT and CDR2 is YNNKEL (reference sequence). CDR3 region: CASSPSSVTGNTIYF. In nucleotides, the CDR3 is TGTGCCAGCAGCCCGTCCTCAGTGACTGGAAACACCATATATTTT.

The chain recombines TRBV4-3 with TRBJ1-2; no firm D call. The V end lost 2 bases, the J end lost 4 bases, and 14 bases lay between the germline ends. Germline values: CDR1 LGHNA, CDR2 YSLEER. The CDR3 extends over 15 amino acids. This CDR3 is CASSQTGLAVYGYTF. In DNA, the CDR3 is TGCGCCAGCAGCCAAACGGGCCTCGCGGTCTATGGCTACACCTTC.

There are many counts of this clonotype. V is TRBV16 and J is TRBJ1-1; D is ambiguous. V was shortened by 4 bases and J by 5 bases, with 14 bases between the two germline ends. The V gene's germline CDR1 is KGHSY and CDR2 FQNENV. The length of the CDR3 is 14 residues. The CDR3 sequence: CASSPGVSGTEAFF. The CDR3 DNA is TGTGCCAGCAGCCCTGGGGTCTCGGGTACTGAAGCTTTCTTT.

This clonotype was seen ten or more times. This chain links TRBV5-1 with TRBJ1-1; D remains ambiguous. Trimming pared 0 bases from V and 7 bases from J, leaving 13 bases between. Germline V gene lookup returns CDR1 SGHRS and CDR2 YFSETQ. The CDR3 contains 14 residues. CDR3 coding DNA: TGCGCCAGCAGCTTGGAGGGTTCACCTCTTGAAGCTTTCTTT. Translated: CASSLEGSPLEAFF.

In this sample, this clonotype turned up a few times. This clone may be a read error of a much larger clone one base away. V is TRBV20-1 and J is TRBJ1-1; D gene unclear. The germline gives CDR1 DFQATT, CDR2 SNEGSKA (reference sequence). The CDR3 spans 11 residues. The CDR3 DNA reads TGCAGTGCTAGAGAAGGATCAGAAGCTCTCTTT. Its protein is CSAREGSEALF.

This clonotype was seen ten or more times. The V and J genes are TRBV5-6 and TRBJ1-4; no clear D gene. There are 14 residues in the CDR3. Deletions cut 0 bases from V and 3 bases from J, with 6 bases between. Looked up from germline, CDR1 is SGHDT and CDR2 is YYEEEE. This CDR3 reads CASSLGRSNEKLFF. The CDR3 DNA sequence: TGTGCCAGCAGCTTGGGACGGTCTAATGAAAAACTGTTTTTT. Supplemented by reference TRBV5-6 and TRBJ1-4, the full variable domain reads DAGVTQSPTHLIKTRGQQVTLRCSPKSGHDTVSWYQQALGQGPQFIFQYYEEEERQRGNFPDRFSGHQFPNYSSELNVNALLLGDSALYLCASSLGRSNEKLFFGSGTQLSVL.

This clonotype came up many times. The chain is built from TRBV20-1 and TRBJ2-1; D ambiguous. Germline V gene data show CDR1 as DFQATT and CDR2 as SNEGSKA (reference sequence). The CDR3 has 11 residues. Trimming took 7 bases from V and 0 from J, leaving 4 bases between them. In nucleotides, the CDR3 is TGCAGTGTGAGCTCCTACAATGAGCAGTTCTTC. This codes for CSVSSYNEQFF.

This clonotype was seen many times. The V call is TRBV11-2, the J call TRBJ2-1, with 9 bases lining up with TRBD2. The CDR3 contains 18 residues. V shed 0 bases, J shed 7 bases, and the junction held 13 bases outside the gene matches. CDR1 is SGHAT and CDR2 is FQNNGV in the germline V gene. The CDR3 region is CASSLDLGAGGPRNEQFF. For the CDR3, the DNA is TGTGCCAGCAGCTTAGATTTGGGGGCGGGAGGGCCTCGGAATGAGCAGTTCTTC.

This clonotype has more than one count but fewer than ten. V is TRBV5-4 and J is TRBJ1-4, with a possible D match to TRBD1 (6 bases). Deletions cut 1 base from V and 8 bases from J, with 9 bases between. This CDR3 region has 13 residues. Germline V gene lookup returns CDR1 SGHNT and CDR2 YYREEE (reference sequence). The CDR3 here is CASSLSTGEKLFF. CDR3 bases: TGTGCCAGCAGCTTGTCCACAGGGGAAAAACTGTTTTTT.